The source of this T cell receptor (beta chain) is a study of T-cell reconstitution after alpha-beta-depleted transplantation in children. The TCRbeta library was prepared with unique molecular identifiers. TCRdb fed the PCR reads into MiXCR, producing one record per CDR3 protein. This sample has more than 60,000 distinct CDR3 sequences; 7% to 8% occur once, and the top ten carry around 2.6%. The CDR3 extends over 15 amino acids. V gave up 3 bases and J gave up 3 bases, with 13 bases separating them. CDR1 SGDLS and CDR2 YYNGEE come from the germline V gene. V gene TRBV9 combines with J gene TRBJ2-1; D is possibly TRBD1 or TRBD2 (6 bases each). This TCR was recovered from a human donor who donated a stem cell graft to a child with acute lymphoblastic leukemia. Sequencing used PBMCs from the stem cell graft donor, obtained from the stem cell graft. The CDR3 region is CASSALGGSYNEQFF. CDR3 DNA: TGTGCCAGCAGCGCCCTAGGGGGGAGCTACAATGAGCAGTTCTTC.